A single sample gave rise to the 29 T cell receptor beta chains below, sequenced in a study of shared clonotypes between healthy human individuals. Naive CD8 isolation took CD45RO-negative cells positively selected for CCR7 and excluded terminally differentiated effector memory CD45RA+ cells. Profiled with immunoSEQ multiplex PCR; TCRdb holds only in-frame clones, not every one. Of hundreds of thousands of clones listed, about 90% are singletons. The source material was naive CD8+ T cells sorted from blood. These receptor sequences come from a man between 25 and 39 years old in good health.

This chain links TRBV7-9 with TRBJ2-1; 7 bases agree with TRBD2. The V gene end was trimmed by 5 bases and the J gene end by 3 bases; junction bases not matched to a gene: 7. CDR3 size: 15 residues. CDR1 and CDR2 (germline): SEHNR, FQNEAQ (reference sequence). CDR3 in DNA: TGTGCCAGCAGCGAGACTAGCAGCATCTACAATGAGCAGTTCTTC. It yields the protein CASSETSSIYNEQFF.

The rearrangement uses TRBV7-9 and TRBJ2-7, with D hard to call. V lost 4 bases, J lost 8 bases, and 12 bases lay in between. This CDR3 is 12 amino acids long. CDR1 is SEHNR, CDR2 FQNEAQ, per germline (reference sequence). CDR3 DNA: TGTGCCAGCAGCTCCAGCCTGAGACAGCAGTACTTC. Translation gives CASSSSLRQQYF.

V and J are TRBV4-1 and TRBJ2-7, with D perhaps being TRBD1 or TRBD2 (5 bases each). The CDR3 has 13 amino acids. Germline CDR1 and CDR2: MGHRA and YSYEKL. The ends were cut back, 3 bases at V and 5 bases at J, with 11 bases in the middle. In nucleotides, the CDR3 is TGCGCCAGCAGCCAGGGGGAGTACGACGAGCAGTACTTC. This codes for CASSQGEYDEQYF.

V gene TRBV5-1 combines with J gene TRBJ2-7; 8 nucleotides line up with TRBD1. Germline CDR1 and CDR2: SGHRS and YFSETQ. This CDR3 region has 14 residues. V shed 5 bases, J shed 3 bases, and the junction held 7 bases outside the gene matches. CDR3 sequence reads: CASRDGQGGYEQYF. In DNA form, the CDR3 reads TGCGCCAGCAGGGACGGACAGGGTGGCTACGAGCAGTACTTC.

The V and J genes are TRBV29-1 and TRBJ1-2; 8 bases are shared with TRBD1. Germline values: CDR1 SQVTM, CDR2 ANQGSEA. The CDR3 has 15 residues. The V segment lost 7 bases and the J segment 5 bases; nucleotides outside the gene matches: 15. The CDR3 spells CSASDREGPYYGYTF. CDR3 coding DNA: TGCAGCGCATCGGACAGGGAAGGGCCCTATTATGGCTACACCTTC.

The chain recombines TRBV30 with TRBJ2-1; 12 bases are shared with TRBD1. J lost 3 bases, V lost 6 bases, and 12 bases had no gene match. This CDR3 is built from 17 residues. Per the germline V gene, CDR1 is GTSNPN and CDR2 is SVGIG (reference sequence). The CDR3 sequence: CACPINRDRGLYNEQFF. CDR3 coding DNA: TGTGCCTGCCCTATCAACCGGGACAGGGGGCTCTACAATGAGCAGTTCTTC.

The rearrangement links TRBV6-6 to TRBJ2-7, with D perhaps matching TRBD2 (5 bases). Germline values: CDR1 MNHNY, CDR2 SVGAGI (reference sequence). CDR3 length: 12 amino acids. Deletions cut 5 bases from V and 3 bases from J, with 8 bases between. CDR3 in amino acids: CASSDDYYEQYF. CDR3 nucleotide sequence: TGTGCCAGCAGTGATGACTACTACGAGCAGTACTTC.

This chain joins TRBV15 and TRBJ2-3; TRBD2 aligns across 10 bases. Germline assignment: CDR1 LNHNV and CDR2 YYDKDF (reference sequence). Trimming took 8 bases from V and 4 from J; bases not matched to a gene: 12. This CDR3 is built from 16 residues. CDR3 sequence: CATSEIGTSVADTQYF. DNA for the CDR3: TGTGCCACCTCAGAGATTGGGACTAGCGTCGCAGATACGCAGTATTTT.

In this sample, this clone turned up once. The chain recombines TRBV9 with TRBJ1-1; D is possibly TRBD1 (6 bases). Germline CDR1 reads SGDLS; CDR2 reads YYNGEE. V gave up 3 bases and J gave up 3 bases, with 15 bases separating them. The CDR3 extends over 15 amino acids. Here the CDR3 reads CASSGQQGSDTEAFF. CDR3 coding DNA: TGTGCCAGCAGCGGTCAACAGGGTTCGGACACTGAAGCTTTCTTT. Supplemented by reference TRBV9 and TRBJ1-1, the full variable domain reads DSGVTQTPKHLITATGQRVTLRCSPRSGDLSVYWYQQSLDQGLQFLIQYYNGEERAKGNILERFSAQQFPDLHSELNLSSLELGDSALYFCASSGQQGSDTEAFFGQGTRLTVV.

The sample holds one count of this clone. V usage is TRBV27 and J usage is TRBJ1-5; TRBD1 agrees at 7 bases. The germline V gene has CDR1 MNHEY and CDR2 SMNVEV (reference sequence). V was pared by 5 bases and J by 0 bases, with 7 bases of the junction left unmatched. The CDR3 is 16 amino acids. The CDR3 bases are TGTGCCAGCAGTCCCACGACAGGGTTTAGCAATCAGCCCCAGCATTTT. Translating gives CASSPTTGFSNQPQHF.

The V and J genes are TRBV7-9 and TRBJ2-7; D remains ambiguous. CDR1 is SEHNR and CDR2 is FQNEAQ in the germline V gene (reference sequence). The CDR3 extends over 13 amino acids. Deletions cut 2 bases from V and 4 bases from J, with 9 bases between. The CDR3 loop is CASSLYDKYEQYF. The CDR3, as DNA: TGTGCCAGCAGCTTATACGATAAATACGAGCAGTACTTC.

The genes are TRBV6-4 and TRBJ2-1; 9 nucleotides match TRBD2. V shed 3 bases and J 8 bases; nucleotides not matched to a gene: 8. This CDR3 comprises 15 residues. Germline V gene sequence: CDR1 MRHNA, CDR2 SNTAGT. The CDR3 coding sequence is TGTGCCAGCAGTGAGGGCGGGAGGGGAGTCGATGAGCAGTTCTTC. This codes for CASSEGGRGVDEQFF.

The rearrangement uses TRBV5-4 and TRBJ2-7, with 10 positions matching TRBD2. The V gene end was trimmed by 3 bases and the J gene end by 5 bases; junction bases not matched to a gene: 5. The CDR3 has 14 amino acids. Germline V gives CDR1 SGHNT, CDR2 YYREEE (reference sequence). CDR3 in amino acids: CASSYQREGNEQYF. CDR3 in DNA: TGTGCCAGCAGCTACCAGCGGGAGGGCAACGAGCAGTACTTC. Combining the CDR3 with reference TRBV5-4 and TRBJ2-7 gives the whole variable domain ETGVTQSPTHLIKTRGQQVTLRCSSQSGHNTVSWYQQALGQGPQFIFQYYREEENGRGNFPPRFSGLQFPNYSSELNVNALELDDSALYLCASSYQREGNEQYFGPGTRLTVT.

The gene calls are TRBV5-1 and TRBJ1-4; 9 positions agree with TRBD1. The CDR3 is 16 amino acids. Trimming cost V 5 bases and J 5 bases; bases outside gene matches: 10. From germline, CDR1 is SGHRS and CDR2 YFSETQ. Here the CDR3 reads CASSHRTGEGNEKLFF. The CDR3 nucleotides are TGCGCCAGCAGTCATCGGACAGGGGAAGGGAATGAAAAACTGTTTTTT. The full variable domain, with the rest looked up from reference TRBV5-1 and TRBJ1-4, is KAGVTQTPRYLIKTRGQQVTLSCSPISGHRSVSWYQQTPGQGLQFLFEYFSETQRNKGNFPGRFSGRQFSNSRSEMNVSTLELGDSALYLCASSHRTGEGNEKLFFGSGTQLSVL.

DNA of the CDR3: TGTGCCAGCAGCTCCGCCAGGGGAGTGTTCTACGAGCAGTACTTC. Translating gives CASSSARGVFYEQYF. The gene calls are TRBV7-6 and TRBJ2-7, with D possibly being TRBD1 (6 bases). CDR1 is SGHVS and CDR2 is FNYEAQ in the germline V gene. The V gene lost 4 bases and the J gene lost 3 bases, with 16 bases spanning the gap. The CDR3 is 15 amino acids.

The chain has TRBV19 and TRBJ2-7, with 8 nucleotides matching TRBD2. The CDR3 consists of 16 residues. From germline, CDR1 is LNHDA and CDR2 SQIVND (reference sequence). Unmatched junction bases numbered 5, after V lost 0 bases and J lost 1 base. CDR3 region: CASSIDQIAGSYEQYF. The CDR3 DNA is TGTGCCAGTAGTATAGATCAAATAGCGGGATCCTACGAGCAGTACTTC.

The CDR3 bases are TGTGCCAGTTTGGGGCTAGCGGGACGTAAGCAGTTCTTC. Translation: CASLGLAGRKQFF. The V and J genes are TRBV2 and TRBJ2-1, with 9 bases fitting TRBD2. Trimming took 9 bases from V and 11 from J; bases not matched to a gene: 11. Per germline, CDR1 SNHLY and CDR2 FYNNEI. This CDR3 has 13 residues.

This chain links TRBV11-2 with TRBJ1-5; no clear D. This CDR3 region has 13 residues. Germline V gives CDR1 SGHAT, CDR2 FQNNGV. V dropped 1 base and J dropped 8 bases, with 9 bases sitting between them. The CDR3 bases are TGTGCCAGCAGCTTAGTGGGGTTTGAGCCCCAGCATTTT. Residues: CASSLVGFEPQHF.

The rearrangement links TRBV15 to TRBJ2-2; possible D gene TRBD1, 6 bases. CDR1 LNHNV and CDR2 YYDKDF come from the germline V gene (reference sequence). The CDR3 has 16 residues. With 4 bases removed from V and 8 bases from J, the gap between germline ends came to 20 bases. The CDR3 here is CATSTSNGGGLGELFF. Here the CDR3 DNA reads TGTGCCACCAGCACGTCCAATGGGGGCGGACTGGGGGAGCTGTTTTTT.

V and J are TRBV30 and TRBJ2-1; the match to TRBD1 covers 9 bases. The CDR3 has 15 amino acids. Germline V gene lookup returns CDR1 GTSNPN and CDR2 SVGIG (reference sequence). Trimming removed 3 bases from V and 4 bases from J; junction bases left unmatched: 7. CDR3 nucleotide sequence: TGTGCCTGGAGCTTTGGGACAGGGCTATACAATGAGCAGTTCTTC. This sequence encodes CAWSFGTGLYNEQFF.

This sequence joins TRBV5-1 and TRBJ2-7, with 11 positions matching TRBD1. CDR3 size: 14 residues. Germline V gene lookup returns CDR1 SGHRS and CDR2 YFSETQ. The V and J ends lost 3 bases and 6 bases, in that order; junction bases with no gene match: 5. Written as DNA, the CDR3 is TGCGCCAGCAGCTCAGGACAGGGGGCGGGCGAGCAGTACTTC. Protein sequence: CASSSGQGAGEQYF.

A word on this clone: The sample carries other DNA sequences with the same CDR3. This chain links TRBV9 with TRBJ2-5; D perhaps matches TRBD2 (6 bases). CDR3 length: 14 residues. Trimming took 3 bases from V and 1 from J, leaving 10 bases between them. Looked up from germline, CDR1 is SGDLS and CDR2 is YYNGEE. As DNA, the CDR3 is TGTGCCAGCAGCGGAAGCGGGTCCCAAGAGACCCAGTACTTC. Translating gives CASSGSGSQETQYF. The variable domain in full, with the rest retrieved from reference TRBV9 and TRBJ2-5, is DSGVTQTPKHLITATGQRVTLRCSPRSGDLSVYWYQQSLDQGLQFLIQYYNGEERAKGNILERFSAQQFPDLHSELNLSSLELGDSALYFCASSGSGSQETQYFGPGTRLLVL.

Notes on this clone: At one end the junction does not follow the germline gene, possibly because of a read error. V gene TRBV18 combines with J gene TRBJ2-4, with a possible D match to TRBD2 (6 bases). CDR3 length: 12 amino acids. The V gene's germline CDR1 is KGHSH and CDR2 LQKENI. The CDR3 DNA follows: TGTGCCAGCTCACCCGGGGACTCCCTAGGTACTTTC. This translates into CASSPGDSLGTF.

Worth noting for this clone: This specimen includes other DNA sequences encoding the same CDR3. The chain combines TRBV10-2 with TRBJ2-7; D is ambiguous. The CDR3 is made up of 10 amino acids. Trimming took 3 bases from V and 4 from J, leaving 1 base between them. Germline CDR1 is WSHSY and CDR2 is SAAADI. CDR3 DNA sequence: TGCGCCAGCAGTGATTACGAGCAGTACTTC. Protein product: CASSDYEQYF.

This clone came up a few times. This chain connects TRBV6-1 to TRBJ2-7, with unresolved D. CDR1 and CDR2 from the germline V gene are MNHNS and SASEGT. The CDR3 spans 12 residues. Trimming shortened V by 6 bases and J by 4 bases, and 10 bases separated the two germline ends. This CDR3 is CASSTDLYEQYF. Here the CDR3 DNA reads TGTGCCAGCAGCACAGACTTATACGAGCAGTACTTC.

The chain is built from TRBV9 and TRBJ2-3, with D possibly being TRBD1 or TRBD2 (6 bases each). CDR3 size: 11 residues. The germline V and J ends were trimmed by 3 bases and 9 bases, with 8 bases remaining between them. The germline V gene encodes CDR1 SGDLS and CDR2 YYNGEE. The DNA for the CDR3 is TGTGCCAGCAGCGGGGGGGCCACGCAGTATTTT. Its translation: CASSGGATQYF. The full variable domain, rest sourced from reference TRBV9 and TRBJ2-3, is DSGVTQTPKHLITATGQRVTLRCSPRSGDLSVYWYQQSLDQGLQFLIQYYNGEERAKGNILERFSAQQFPDLHSELNLSSLELGDSALYFCASSGGATQYFGPGTRLTVL.

This clone was picked up a small number of times. The chain joins TRBV15 to TRBJ2-2; TRBD1 agrees at 7 bases. Germline V gives CDR1 LNHNV, CDR2 YYDKDF (reference sequence). CDR3 length equals 16 residues. V lost 8 bases, J lost 7 bases, and 16 bases stayed unmatched. CDR3 in amino acids: CATGNGRGPGGGELFF. CDR3 nucleotides: TGTGCCACCGGTAACGGCCGGGGCCCAGGGGGCGGGGAGCTGTTTTTT.

The chain has TRBV9 and TRBJ1-1; 7 positions agree with TRBD1. Germline CDR1 reads SGDLS; CDR2 reads YYNGEE. V lost 1 base to trimming and J lost 0 bases; unmatched junction nucleotides: 0. The length of the CDR3 is 14 residues. The CDR3 reads CASSVQGVNTEAFF. The CDR3 bases are TGTGCCAGCAGCGTACAGGGGGTGAACACTGAAGCTTTCTTT.

The V and J genes are TRBV5-1 and TRBJ2-7; D is undetermined. The CDR3 length is 13 residues. The V gene's germline CDR1 is SGHRS and CDR2 YFSETQ. V was clipped by 6 bases and J by 0 bases, with 10 bases between them. CDR3: CASNGLSSYEQYF. The CDR3 DNA is TGCGCCAGCAACGGTTTAAGCTCCTACGAGCAGTACTTC.